The rows below give T cell receptor beta chains drawn from one sample of a study of blood T cell repertoires in COVID-19. Generated by immunoSEQ multiplex PCR, the TCRdb table keeps only in-frame clones and is missing some. The table has about 99,000 clones, almost 90% seen once; the top ten hold around 3.2%. Sequencing input: peripheral blood. The receptors derive from a human donor in a cohort sampled during active COVID-19. Both conserved end residues are part of each CDR3. A D gene is named only where the DNA matches it firmly. Clone size is not always given. Where it is, it says once, few, many or a class for expanded clones.

d_call	v_call	j_call	clone_size	cdr3_nt	cdr3_aa
TRBD1	TRBV5-1	TRBJ1-1	.	TGCGCCAGCAGCCTGGGGAGACAGGGGGAGGGTGAAGCTTTCTTT	CASSLGRQGEGEAFF
.	TRBV7-2	TRBJ1-1	.	TGTGCCAGCAGCTTAGATGGGTCAGAGGGCACTGAAGCTTTCTTT	CASSLDGSEGTEAFF
TRBD1	TRBV24-1	TRBJ1-2	.	TGTGCCACCAGTGAGTCCGGGACAGCTGGCTACACCTTC	CATSESGTAGYTF
.	TRBV6-5	TRBJ2-7	.	TGTGCCAGCAGTTACTCCCGGCGGGATTACGAGCAGTACTTC	CASSYSRRDYEQYF
TRBD2	TRBV18	TRBJ2-3	.	TGTGCCAGCACGACTAGCGGGTCAGATACGCAGTATTTT	CASTTSGSDTQYF
TRBD1	TRBV7-9	TRBJ1-4	.	TGTGCCAGCAGCTTAGGTCAGGGGGCGAGGGAAAAACTGTTTTTT	CASSLGQGAREKLFF
.	TRBV19	TRBJ2-3	once	TGTGCCAGTACCATACAGGGCCGCACAGATACGCAGTATTTT	CASTIQGRTDTQYF
.	TRBV4-2	TRBJ2-4	.	TGTGCCAGCAGTCATCTAGGAATAGCAAAAAACATTCAGTACTTC	CASSHLGIAKNIQYF
TRBD1	TRBV18	TRBJ2-3	.	TGTGCCAGCTCACCACCGACGAGGACAGGGGACACAGATACGCAGTATTTT	CASSPPTRTGDTDTQYF
.	TRBV28	TRBJ2-7	.	TGTGCCAGCAACACCCTATCGGGGATCAGCGAGCAGTACTTC	CASNTLSGISEQYF
TRBD1	TRBV27	TRBJ2-7	.	TGTGCCAGCAGTTTTAAGGGCGACAGGGCCTACGAGCAGTACTTC	CASSFKGDRAYEQYF
TRBD1	TRBV19	TRBJ2-6	.	TGTGCCAGTAGTATAAGGGGGCCTCGGACAGCTGGGGCCAACGTCCTGACTTTC	CASSIRGPRTAGANVLTF
TRBD1	TRBV6-5	TRBJ1-4	.	TGTGCCAGCAGTTACTATACAGGGGCAACTAATGAAAAACTGTTTTTT	CASSYYTGATNEKLFF
.	TRBV29-1	TRBJ2-3	.	TGCAGCGTTGCATCCGCGGGGGCCACAGATACGCAGTATTTT	CSVASAGATDTQYF
.	TRBV11-1	TRBJ2-5	.	TGTGCCAGCAGCTCGGACTTCGTGCGGGAGACCCAGTACTTC	CASSSDFVRETQYF
.	TRBV19	TRBJ1-1	.	TGTGCCAGTAAAAAGGGAGAGTTGAACACTGAAGCTTTCTTT	CASKKGELNTEAFF
.	TRBV27	TRBJ1-6	.	TGTGCCAGCAGTTTCTTCAATTCACCCCTCCACTTT	CASSFFNSPLHF
.	TRBV3-1/TRBV3-2	TRBJ2-3	.	TGTGCCAGCAGCCAAGAGGCCAGGGCTAACTGGGCAGATACGCAGTATTTT	CASSQEARANWADTQYF
TRBD2	TRBV6-5	TRBJ2-7	.	TGTGCCAGCATTCTCTTGCGGGGGGTTACCTACGAGCAGTACTTC	CASILLRGVTYEQYF
TRBD1	TRBV19	TRBJ2-3	.	TGTGCCAGTAGTATAAGGGGGCATAGCACAGATACGCAGTATTTT	CASSIRGHSTDTQYF
TRBD2	TRBV10-1	TRBJ2-1	.	TGCGCCAGCTTTAGCGGGAGGGCCGTCGTTCATGAGCAGTTCTTC	CASFSGRAVVHEQFF
.	TRBV6-2/TRBV6-3	TRBJ1-1	.	TGTGCCAGCAGCCCCTACCGGGACACTGAAGCTTTCTTT	CASSPYRDTEAFF
TRBD2	TRBV30	TRBJ2-1	.	TGTGCCTCATCGCCGCTAGCGGGGGTTTTGTCCTACAATGAGCAGTTCTTC	CASSPLAGVLSYNEQFF
.	TRBV23-1	TRBJ2-2	.	TGCGCCAGCAGTCAATGGCGGGGATCTACCGGGGAGCTGTTTTTT	CASSQWRGSTGELFF
.	TRBV6-5	TRBJ1-6	.	TGTGCCAGCAGTTCTCCGCGGGGGACTAATTCACCCCTCCACTTT	CASSSPRGTNSPLHF
TRBD2	TRBV4-1	TRBJ2-1	.	TGCGCCAGCAGCCCGCTGAAGGTAGCGGGAGTAATCAATGAGCAGTTCTTC	CASSPLKVAGVINEQFF
TRBD1	TRBV7-7	TRBJ2-5	.	TGTGCCAGCAGCTTAGGGGGACAGTCCCAAGAGACCCAGTACTTC	CASSLGGQSQETQYF
TRBD1	TRBV19	TRBJ2-7	.	TGTGCCAGTAGCCGGGACAGGGCTAGCGAGCAGTACTTC	CASSRDRASEQYF
TRBD1	TRBV4-3	TRBJ2-1	.	TGCGCCAGCAGCCACGCCGGGACAGGGGGCTCTTACAATGAGCAGTTCTTC	CASSHAGTGGSYNEQFF
.	TRBV7-9	TRBJ1-4	.	TGTGCCAGCAGCTTAGGTTTACAGGGCGGTGAAAAACTGTTTTTT	CASSLGLQGGEKLFF
.	TRBV9	TRBJ2-3	.	TGTGCCAGCAGCGTAGGAGGAGGAAGTGCAGATACGCAGTATTTT	CASSVGGGSADTQYF
TRBD1	TRBV7-9	TRBJ2-7	.	TGTGCCAGCAGCTTAGGCCGGGACAGGGGCGGGCAGTACTTC	CASSLGRDRGGQYF
TRBD2	TRBV18	TRBJ2-7	.	TGTGCCAGCTCACCTGTTAGCGGGTACGAGCAGTACTTC	CASSPVSGYEQYF
.	TRBV10-3	TRBJ1-4	.	TGTGCCGCCGCCCCAGGGGCAACTAATGAAAAACTGTTTTTT	CAAAPGATNEKLFF
TRBD2	TRBV27	TRBJ2-7	.	TGTGCCAGCAGTTTAAGTATACTAGCGGGTTTTGGCGAGCAGTACTTC	CASSLSILAGFGEQYF
.	TRBV6-5	TRBJ1-5	.	TGTGCCAGCAAGGGGGATATATCTAGCAATCAGCCCCAGCATTTT	CASKGDISSNQPQHF
TRBD2	TRBV18	TRBJ2-7	once	TGTGCCAGCTCACCACTGTTCTCGGCTCGGGGGGCCTACGAGCAGTACTTC	CASSPLFSARGAYEQYF
TRBD2	TRBV7-2	TRBJ2-7	.	TGTGCCAGCAGCTCTCTAGCGGGGGGTTTCTCCTACGAGCAGTACTTC	CASSSLAGGFSYEQYF
TRBD1	TRBV7-8	TRBJ1-2	once	TGTGCCAGCAGCCTCGCGGGGACAGGGTCCAACTATGGCTACACCTTC	CASSLAGTGSNYGYTF
.	TRBV28	TRBJ2-2	.	TGTGCCAGCAGTTTCATCGACAGCGGGGAGCTGTTTTTT	CASSFIDSGELFF
.	TRBV5-1	TRBJ2-1	once	TGCGCCAGCAGTGTGGGGGGAGCATACAATGAGCAGTTCTTC	CASSVGGAYNEQFF
.	TRBV6-5	TRBJ2-5	.	TGTGCCAGCAGTTTCCCCGGGTCGCAAGAGACCCAGTACTTC	CASSFPGSQETQYF
TRBD1	TRBV11-2	TRBJ2-5	.	TGTGCCAGCAGCCGAACCGGGACAGGGGGCGCGGAGACCCAGTACTTC	CASSRTGTGGAETQYF
TRBD2	TRBV9	TRBJ2-3	.	TGTGCCAGCAGCGTAGTCCCGGGACTAGTCACAGATACGCAGTATTTT	CASSVVPGLVTDTQYF
TRBD2	TRBV4-2	TRBJ2-1	.	TGTGCCAGCAGCCAAGACCCCCCAGGACTAGCGGGCCAATTACAGCAGTTCTTC	CASSQDPPGLAGQLQQFF
.	TRBV30	TRBJ2-1	once	TGTGCCTGGAGTCGGCGGATGGATGAGCAGTTCTTC	CAWSRRMDEQFF
.	TRBV4-2	TRBJ2-5	.	TGTGCCAGCAGCCAAGCCGACAGCCAAGAGACCCAGTACTTC	CASSQADSQETQYF
TRBD1	TRBV30	TRBJ1-6	few	TGTGCCTGGTCACAGGGGCTTTTCCTTAATTCACCCCTCCACTTT	CAWSQGLFLNSPLHF
TRBD2	TRBV6-1	TRBJ2-1	.	TGTGCCGGCAGTGAAGGCGGGAGGAACTACAATGAGCAGTTCTTC	CAGSEGGRNYNEQFF
.	TRBV29-1	TRBJ1-1	.	TGCAGCGTTGCGAAGGAGTTGAACACTGAAGCTTTCTTT	CSVAKELNTEAFF
TRBD1	TRBV5-1	TRBJ1-2	.	TGCGCCAGCAGCTTGGCCTTGGACAGGGGGCCGATATTCTATGGCTACACCTTC	CASSLALDRGPIFYGYTF
TRBD2	TRBV11-2	TRBJ2-2	.	TGTGCCAGCAGCTCCACCCATAGCGGGAGCGGTTTAACCGGGGAGCTGTTTTTT	CASSSTHSGSGLTGELFF
TRBD1	TRBV7-9	TRBJ2-1	.	TGTGCCAGCAGCTTACGACAGGGCCATGAGCAGTTCTTC	CASSLRQGHEQFF
TRBD1	TRBV5-6	TRBJ1-2	.	TGTGCCAGCAGCCCGACGGAACCAGGGGGCATGTATGGCTACACCTTC	CASSPTEPGGMYGYTF